The text below deals with one TCR beta chain. The antigen is undetermined. The data belong to a study of cytomegalovirus exposure and HLA in healthy donors. Study outcomes and limitations: Available immune exposure information was restricted to CMV serostatus only. Segments of the TCR beta V type were, in most cases, productive about 90% or about 30% of the time in an earlier analysis.

Between the trimmed V and J ends, which lost 0 bases and 0 bases, there was a span of 9 bases. CDR3 length: 16 amino acids. Germline values: CDR1 LGHNA, CDR2 YSLEER. This PCR relied on a set of 60 Vbeta primers and 13 Jbeta primers. The method was immunoSEQ multiplex PCR; TCRdb's version includes in-frame clones alone and lacks a portion of them. The sample yields approximately 210,000 clones, 80% to 90% seen once. The sequencing sample was made of PBMCs. This sequence joins TRBV4-3 and TRBJ1-5, with unresolved D. The origin of this receptor is a man between 25 and 39 years old in good health and CMV-seronegative. DNA for the CDR3: TGCGCCAGCAGCCAAGATCGCGACTATAGCAATCAGCCCCAGCATTTT. As protein: CASSQDRDYSNQPQHF.